A selection of T cell receptor beta chains follows, all from one sample in a study of T cell responses to AZD1222 COVID-19 vaccine. TCRdb keeps only in-frame clones here, not all; method: immunoSEQ multiplex PCR. The sample has about 110,000 clones; approximately 90% are singletons. Sequences were derived from peripheral blood, sampled on day 0 of AZD1222 vaccination. Every receptor here comes from an adult in good health. Both conserved end residues are part of each CDR3. D genes are given only for firm matches. Part of the rows lack a size; the others show once, few, many or a class for expanded clones.

v_call	j_call	d_call	clone_size	cdr3_nt	cdr3_aa
TRBV14	TRBJ2-7	-	-	TGTGCCAGCTCTGAGGGGGACCCCTATTTCTACGAGCAGTACTTC	CASSEGDPYFYEQYF
TRBV27	TRBJ1-5	-	-	TGTGCCAGCAGTTTCCGGGGGATGGGTCAGCCCCAGCATTTT	CASSFRGMGQPQHF
TRBV27	TRBJ1-1	-	-	TGTGCCAGCAGCTACGACCTATACACTGAAGCTTTCTTT	CASSYDLYTEAFF
TRBV7-8	TRBJ1-2	TRBD1	-	TGTGCCAGCTCCCCGACAGGGTCTAACTATGGCTACACCTTC	CASSPTGSNYGYTF
TRBV11-2	TRBJ2-5	-	-	TGTGCCAGCAGCTTAGCTAGGACTAAAGAGACCCAGTACTTC	CASSLARTKETQYF
TRBV7-2	TRBJ2-6	-	-	TGTGCCAGCAGCTTACAGTTTGCTGGGGCCAACGTCCTGACTTTC	CASSLQFAGANVLTF
TRBV4-1	TRBJ2-7	TRBD1	-	TGCGCCAGCAGCCCGGGGACAGGGGTTCCCTACGAGCAGTACTTC	CASSPGTGVPYEQYF
TRBV27	TRBJ2-7	-	-	TGTGCCAGCAGTTTAGCAGGGGCCGAACGGGAGCAGTACTTC	CASSLAGAEREQYF
TRBV5-1	TRBJ2-1	TRBD2	few	TGCGCCAGCAGCGGGACTAGCGGGAGTAATGAGCAGTTCTTC	CASSGTSGSNEQFF
TRBV24-1	TRBJ2-5	TRBD2	-	TGTGCCACCACTGTATGCGGGGGGGGCCATGAGACCCAGTACTTC	CATTVCGGGHETQYF
TRBV4-1	TRBJ2-1	-	-	TGCGCCAGCAGCTCGCTGACCAATGAGCAGTTCTTC	CASSSLTNEQFF
TRBV6-4	TRBJ2-2	TRBD1	-	TGTGCCAGCAGAGGACAGGGGGCTACCGGGGAGCTGTTTTTT	CASRGQGATGELFF
TRBV27	TRBJ1-2	-	-	TGTGCCAGCAGTCCGACAGCAAACTATGGCTACACCTTC	CASSPTANYGYTF
TRBV11-2	TRBJ1-1	-	-	TGTGCCAGCAGCCCCAATAGTAACACTGAAGCTTTCTTT	CASSPNSNTEAFF
TRBV5-4	TRBJ1-1	TRBD1	-	TGTGCCAGCAGCCCGGGACAGGGGGAGGCTTTCTTT	CASSPGQGEAFF
TRBV5-1	TRBJ2-3	-	-	TGCGCCAGCAGCCCGGGGTACGGAGCTACGCAGTATTTT	CASSPGYGATQYF
TRBV7-8	TRBJ1-6	TRBD1	few	TGTGCCAGCAGCTCCGACAGGGGGTCGCGTAATTCACCCCTCCACTTT	CASSSDRGSRNSPLHF
TRBV28	TRBJ2-7	-	-	TGTGCCAGCAGACCTTCCCCAGGGGCCTCTCGGGACGAGCAGTACTTC	CASRPSPGASRDEQYF
TRBV7-2	TRBJ2-2	-	-	TGTGCCAGCAGTTCCCCGTGGTCCCCCGGGGAGCTGTTTTTT	CASSSPWSPGELFF
TRBV7-9	TRBJ2-7	TRBD2	-	TGTGCCAGCAGTTCCATCGGGACTAGGACCTACGAGCAGTACTTC	CASSSIGTRTYEQYF
TRBV29-1	TRBJ2-3	-	-	TGCAGCCTGACAGATAAGGGGCTCGTTACGCAGTATTTT	CSLTDKGLVTQYF
TRBV7-2	TRBJ1-1	-	-	TGTGCCAGCAGCTTAGTTATGGGAGGTGAAGCTTTCTTT	CASSLVMGGEAFF
TRBV24-1	TRBJ1-5	TRBD1	-	TGTGCCACCAGTGGCGGGACAGGGGGGCAGCCCCAGCATTTT	CATSGGTGGQPQHF
TRBV19	TRBJ1-2	-	-	TGTGCCAGTACCGCCACGACACACAGGGATGCCACCTTC	CASTATTHRDATF
TRBV28	TRBJ1-2	TRBD1	-	TGTGCCAGCAGGTCCGGACAGGGGTATGGCTACACCTTC	CASRSGQGYGYTF
TRBV6-5	TRBJ2-3	-	-	TGTGCCAGCAGTTCGCCCCGGGACATTAACACAGATACGCAGTATTTT	CASSSPRDINTDTQYF
TRBV28	TRBJ1-1	-	-	TGTGCCAGCAGCAAACAGGGCTGGGAAAACACTGAAGCTTTCTTT	CASSKQGWENTEAFF
TRBV5-1	TRBJ2-3	TRBD2	-	TGCGCCAGCAGCTTTGACCGGACTAGCGGGAAGGTTATGAATACGCAGTATTTT	CASSFDRTSGKVMNTQYF
TRBV27	TRBJ1-1	-	few	TGTGCCAGCAGTTTAATGGAGGACAGCGATGAAGCTTTCTTT	CASSLMEDSDEAFF
TRBV7-6	TRBJ2-7	-	-	TGTGCCAGCAGCTTAGGGACCGAGGCCTACGAGCAGTACTTC	CASSLGTEAYEQYF
TRBV7-7	TRBJ2-5	-	once	TGTGCTAGCAGCCCCAGTGGGCTAGTTAGTCGGGAGACCCAGTACTTC	CASSPSGLVSRETQYF
TRBV14	TRBJ2-5	-	-	TGTGCCAGCAGCCAAGTCTGGGGGGGGCCTACCGCGACCCAGTACTTC	CASSQVWGGPTATQYF
TRBV19	TRBJ1-2	TRBD1	-	TGTGCCAGTAGTTTGGGACAGGTCGGCTATGGCTACACCTTC	CASSLGQVGYGYTF
TRBV2	TRBJ2-5	-	-	TGTGCCAGCCTCCTAGTGCAACAAGAGACCCAGTACTTC	CASLLVQQETQYF
TRBV27	TRBJ1-6	TRBD1	-	TGTGCCAGCAGTAAGGGGACAGGGCCCTCTTTCCCCCTCCACTTT	CASSKGTGPSFPLHF
TRBV7-9	TRBJ2-7	TRBD2	-	TGTGCCAGCAGCCCGGCCAGCGGGGGGGCCTCCTACGAGCAGTACTTC	CASSPASGGASYEQYF
TRBV28	TRBJ2-1	-	-	TGTGCCAGCAGACCGTCTAGCAGTAGCTCCTACAATGAGCAGTTCTTC	CASRPSSSSSYNEQFF